This TCR beta chain is drawn from a study of T cell responses to AZD1222 COVID-19 vaccine. Only in-frame clones appear in the TCRdb table, and some are missing; sequencing was by immunoSEQ multiplex PCR. The sample includes around 140,000 clones, 92% of them seen just once. Per the germline V gene, CDR1 is SGHAT and CDR2 is FQDESV (reference sequence). The CDR3 spans 13 residues. Trimming pared 0 bases from V and 3 bases from J, leaving 6 bases between. This sample comprised peripheral blood, obtained on day 0 of AZD1222 vaccination. The J gene is TRBJ2-7, the V gene TRBV11-1; weak D call: TRBD1 (5 bases). The TCR originated in an adult in good health. The CDR3 loop is CASSLAGVYEQYF. The DNA for the CDR3 is TGTGCCAGCAGCTTAGCAGGGGTCTACGAGCAGTACTTC.